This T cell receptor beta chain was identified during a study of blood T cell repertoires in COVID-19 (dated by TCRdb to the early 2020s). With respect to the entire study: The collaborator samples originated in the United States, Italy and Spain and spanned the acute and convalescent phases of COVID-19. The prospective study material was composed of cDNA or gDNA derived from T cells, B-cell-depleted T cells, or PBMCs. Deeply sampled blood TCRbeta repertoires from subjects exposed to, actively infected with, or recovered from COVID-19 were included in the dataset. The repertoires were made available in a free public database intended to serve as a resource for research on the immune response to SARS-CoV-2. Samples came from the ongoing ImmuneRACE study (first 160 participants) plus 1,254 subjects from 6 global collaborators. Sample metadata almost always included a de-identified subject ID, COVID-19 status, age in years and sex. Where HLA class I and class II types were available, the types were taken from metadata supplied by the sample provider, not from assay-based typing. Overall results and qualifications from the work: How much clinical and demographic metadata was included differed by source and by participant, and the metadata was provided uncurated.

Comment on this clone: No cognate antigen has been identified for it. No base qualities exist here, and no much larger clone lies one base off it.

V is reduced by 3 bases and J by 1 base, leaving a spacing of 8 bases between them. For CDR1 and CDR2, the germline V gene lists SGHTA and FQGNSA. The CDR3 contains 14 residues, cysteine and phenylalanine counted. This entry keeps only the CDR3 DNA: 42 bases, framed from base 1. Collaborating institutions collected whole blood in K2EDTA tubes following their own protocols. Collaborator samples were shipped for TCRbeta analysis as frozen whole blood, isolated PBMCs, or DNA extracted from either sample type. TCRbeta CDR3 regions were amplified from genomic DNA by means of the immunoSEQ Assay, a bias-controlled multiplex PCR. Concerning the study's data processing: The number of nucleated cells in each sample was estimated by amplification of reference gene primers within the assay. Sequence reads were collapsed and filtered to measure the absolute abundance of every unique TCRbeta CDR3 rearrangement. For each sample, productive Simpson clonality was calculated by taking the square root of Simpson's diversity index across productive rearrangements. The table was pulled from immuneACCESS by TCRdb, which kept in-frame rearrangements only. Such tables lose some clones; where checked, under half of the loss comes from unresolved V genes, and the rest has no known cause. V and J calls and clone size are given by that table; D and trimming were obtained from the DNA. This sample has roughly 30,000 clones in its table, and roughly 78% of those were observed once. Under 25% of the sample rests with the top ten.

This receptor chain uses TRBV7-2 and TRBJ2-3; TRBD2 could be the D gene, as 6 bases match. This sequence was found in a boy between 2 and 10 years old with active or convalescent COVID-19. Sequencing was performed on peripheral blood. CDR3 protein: CASSFQRGTDTQYF. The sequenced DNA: TGTGCCAGCAGCTTCCAGCGGGGCACAGATACGCAGTATTTT.